This TCR beta chain was found in a study of T cells in Graves' hyperthyroidism and ophthalmopathy. Isolation of PBMCs was performed on around 9.4 ml fresh peripheral blood. This clonotype was counted many times. The germline gives CDR1 MDHEN, CDR2 SYDVKM. This CDR3 region has 12 residues. The germline V and J ends were trimmed by 7 bases and 5 bases, with 11 bases remaining between them. It was RNA transcripts that yielded the amplified TCR beta CDR3 regions. The primer set for the first-round RT-PCR of the TCR CDR3 was HTBI. MiXCR, applied by TCRdb to the multiplex PCR reads, yields one record per CDR3 protein. The data show approximately 710,000 distinct CDR3 sequences, 17% seen once.

The specimen was blood. This TCR was sampled from a man between 50 and 59 years old with Graves' hyperthyroidism. This rearrangement joins TRBV28 to TRBJ2-5; no reliable D call. CDR3 protein: CASKGGLETQYF. CDR3 nucleotides: TGTGCCAGCAAAGGCGGTTTGGAGACCCAGTACTTC.